This T cell receptor (beta chain) was captured in a study of CD8+ T cells in alopecia areata. Looking at the study overall: Treated individuals took tofacitinib by mouth, 5 to 10 mg twice daily. The study's findings and limits: Normal skin's resident alphabeta T cells are also sequenced in scalp samples. Compared with normal scalp, lesional scalp had higher clonality and more expanded CD8+ clones.

The J segment lost 5 bases and the V segment lost 3 bases, leaving 4 bases of the junction unmatched. Germline CDR1 reads SNHLY; CDR2 reads FYNNEI. This CDR3 contains 14 residues. Regarding this clone: Antigen specificity is unknown.

From alopecia areata patients, lesional scalp punch biopsies and peripheral blood were collected. Reverse transcription of extracted RNA yielded cDNA, which provided the sequencing template. Only in-frame clones appear in the TCRdb table, and some are missing; sequencing was by immunoSEQ multiplex PCR. The repertoire includes fewer than 150,000 clones, approximately 58% of them detected once, and roughly 4.5% sits in the top ten. This TCR derives from a human donor with alopecia areata. This specimen was CD4+ T cells sorted from blood, taken at week 0. This chain links TRBV2 with TRBJ1-1; 9 nucleotides align to TRBD1. The CDR3 spells CASSEDRGVTEAFF. Here the CDR3 DNA reads TGTGCCAGCAGTGAGGACAGGGGCGTAACTGAAGCTTTCTTT.